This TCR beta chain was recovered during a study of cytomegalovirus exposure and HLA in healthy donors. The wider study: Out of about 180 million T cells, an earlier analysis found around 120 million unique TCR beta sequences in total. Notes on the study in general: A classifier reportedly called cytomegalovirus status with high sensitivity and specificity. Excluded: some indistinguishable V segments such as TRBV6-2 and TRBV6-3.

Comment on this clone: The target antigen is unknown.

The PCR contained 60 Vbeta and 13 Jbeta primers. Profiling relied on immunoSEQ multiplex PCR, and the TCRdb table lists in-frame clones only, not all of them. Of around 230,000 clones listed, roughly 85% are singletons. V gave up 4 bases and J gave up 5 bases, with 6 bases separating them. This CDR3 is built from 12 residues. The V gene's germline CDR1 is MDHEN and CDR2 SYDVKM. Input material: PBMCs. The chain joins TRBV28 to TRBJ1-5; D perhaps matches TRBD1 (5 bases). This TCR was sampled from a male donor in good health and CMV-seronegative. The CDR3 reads CASSWGDQPQHF. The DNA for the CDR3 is TGTGCCAGCAGTTGGGGGGATCAGCCCCAGCATTTT.